These T cell receptor beta chains were read from a single sample in a study of blood T cell repertoires in COVID-19. The method was immunoSEQ multiplex PCR; TCRdb's version includes in-frame clones alone and lacks a portion of them. The data show 80,000 to 100,000 clones, with 90% seen just once and 1.5% to 2% held by the top ten. The specimen sequenced was peripheral blood. These receptors originate from a man aged 55 to 70 with acute or convalescent COVID-19. CDR3s include the opening cysteine and the closing phenylalanine or tryptophan. Fields, in order: D gene, V gene, J gene, CDR3 protein. The D gene is left open where the match is weak.

D: TRBD2
V: TRBV9
J: TRBJ2-1
CDR3: CASSVSGGSYNEQFF

D: TRBD1
V: TRBV11-2
J: TRBJ2-3
CDR3: CASSLGSGGWATQYF

D: TRBD1
V: TRBV12-3/TRBV12-4
J: TRBJ1-2
CDR3: CASSSDRVDGYTF

D: TRBD1
V: TRBV5-5
J: TRBJ1-2
CDR3: CASSFDRVYGYTF

D: -
V: TRBV6-1
J: TRBJ1-1
CDR3: CASSENQRTEAFF

D: TRBD1
V: TRBV10-3
J: TRBJ2-7
CDR3: CAISQTGGTYEQYF

D: -
V: TRBV6-5
J: TRBJ1-1
CDR3: CASSYSREVTEAFF

D: TRBD2
V: TRBV7-9
J: TRBJ2-1
CDR3: CASSLRGGNNEQFF

D: TRBD1
V: TRBV7-2
J: TRBJ2-3
CDR3: CASSITGGRTDTQYF

D: -
V: TRBV5-6
J: TRBJ1-5
CDR3: CASSLAATGDQPQHF

D: TRBD1
V: TRBV7-9
J: TRBJ1-2
CDR3: CASSFPGQDGRGYGYTF

D: -
V: TRBV5-8
J: TRBJ2-7
CDR3: CASSHHDSSYEQYF

D: -
V: TRBV19
J: TRBJ1-5
CDR3: CASSRVLRTAYSNQPQHF

D: -
V: TRBV2
J: TRBJ1-6
CDR3: CASPGAGPNSPLHF

D: TRBD1
V: TRBV5-1
J: TRBJ1-4
CDR3: CASSSPVGQGARNEKLFF

D: -
V: TRBV5-6
J: TRBJ1-2
CDR3: CASSLQGGYGYTF

D: -
V: TRBV6-1
J: TRBJ1-1
CDR3: CASSDPALGGTEAFF

D: -
V: TRBV7-9
J: TRBJ1-5
CDR3: CASSLDGGQPQHF

D: -
V: TRBV19
J: TRBJ2-1
CDR3: CASGRGLYEQFF

D: -
V: TRBV28
J: TRBJ1-2
CDR3: CASSLAGAASDGYTF

D: -
V: TRBV9
J: TRBJ1-1
CDR3: CASSVDGRRTAAFF

D: TRBD1
V: TRBV7-2
J: TRBJ2-1
CDR3: CASSPFDREYNEQFF

D: TRBD1
V: TRBV5-4
J: TRBJ2-1
CDR3: CASSPAGGEQFF

D: -
V: TRBV12-3/TRBV12-4
J: TRBJ1-2
CDR3: CASSRYGYTF

D: TRBD2
V: TRBV6-5
J: TRBJ2-1
CDR3: CASSPTTSGVNEQFF

D: TRBD1
V: TRBV7-2
J: TRBJ1-2
CDR3: CASSAQGGVYGYTF

D: -
V: TRBV9
J: TRBJ1-3
CDR3: CASSVGEGLLGNTIYF

D: TRBD1
V: TRBV19
J: TRBJ1-1
CDR3: CASSLGTGMNTEAFF

D: -
V: TRBV6-5
J: TRBJ1-5
CDR3: CASSKPGTNQPQHF

D: -
V: TRBV5-4
J: TRBJ2-2
CDR3: CASSSSSANTGELFF

D: -
V: TRBV19
J: TRBJ1-4
CDR3: CASARGGLDEKLFF

D: -
V: TRBV6-1
J: TRBJ1-1
CDR3: CASSEALGAGAEAFF

D: -
V: TRBV5-4
J: TRBJ1-1
CDR3: CASSLPGTLNTEAFF

D: TRBD1
V: TRBV29-1
J: TRBJ2-1
CDR3: CSGTQGAGEQFF

D: -
V: TRBV4-2
J: TRBJ2-6
CDR3: CASSQAAGLSGANVLTF

D: -
V: TRBV19
J: TRBJ1-2
CDR3: CASSISDYGYTF

D: -
V: TRBV3-1/TRBV3-2
J: TRBJ1-1
CDR3: CASSPPRGRGNGDTEAFF

D: TRBD1
V: TRBV5-1
J: TRBJ1-2
CDR3: CASSLAPRGLSGYTF

D: -
V: TRBV6-5
J: TRBJ1-3
CDR3: CATLTGFGNTIYF

D: -
V: TRBV19
J: TRBJ2-5
CDR3: CASSPVAGERETQYF